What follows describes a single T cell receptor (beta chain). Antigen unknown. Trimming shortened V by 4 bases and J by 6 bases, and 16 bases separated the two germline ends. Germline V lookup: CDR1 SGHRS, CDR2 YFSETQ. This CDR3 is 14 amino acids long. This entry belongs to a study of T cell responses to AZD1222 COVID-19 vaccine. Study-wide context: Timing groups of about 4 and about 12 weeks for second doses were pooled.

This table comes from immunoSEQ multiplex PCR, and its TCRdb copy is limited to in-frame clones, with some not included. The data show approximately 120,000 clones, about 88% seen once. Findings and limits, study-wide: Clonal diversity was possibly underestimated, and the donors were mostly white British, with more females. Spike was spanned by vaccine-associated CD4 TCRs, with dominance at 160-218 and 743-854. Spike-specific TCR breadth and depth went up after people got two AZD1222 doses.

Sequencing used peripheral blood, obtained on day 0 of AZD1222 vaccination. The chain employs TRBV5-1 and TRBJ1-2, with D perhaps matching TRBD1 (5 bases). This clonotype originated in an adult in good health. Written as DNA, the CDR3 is TGCGCCAGCAGCCCAGTATTAAGAGGGGATGGCTACACCTTC. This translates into CASSPVLRGDGYTF.